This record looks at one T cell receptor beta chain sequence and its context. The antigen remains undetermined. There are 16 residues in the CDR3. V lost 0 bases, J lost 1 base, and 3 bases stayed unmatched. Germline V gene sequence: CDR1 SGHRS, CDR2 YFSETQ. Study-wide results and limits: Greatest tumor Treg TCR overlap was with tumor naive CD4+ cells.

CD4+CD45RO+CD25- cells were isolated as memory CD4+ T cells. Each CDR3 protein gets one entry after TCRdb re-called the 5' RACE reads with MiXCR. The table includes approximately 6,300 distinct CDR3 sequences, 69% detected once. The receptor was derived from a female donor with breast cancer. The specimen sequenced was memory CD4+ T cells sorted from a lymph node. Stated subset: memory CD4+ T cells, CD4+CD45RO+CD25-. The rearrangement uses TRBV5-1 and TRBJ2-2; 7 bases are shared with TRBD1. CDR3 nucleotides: TGCGCCAGCAGCTTGGTAGGGGGCGTGAACACCGGGGAGCTGTTTTTT. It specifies CASSLVGGVNTGELFF. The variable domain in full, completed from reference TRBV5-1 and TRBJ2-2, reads KAGVTQTPRYLIKTRGQQVTLSCSPISGHRSVSWYQQTPGQGLQFLFEYFSETQRNKGNFPGRFSGRQFSNSRSEMNVSTLELGDSALYLCASSLVGGVNTGELFFGEGSRLTVL.